This TCR beta chain originates from a study of T-cell reconstitution after alpha-beta-depleted transplantation in children. Germline CDR1 is PRHDT and CDR2 is FYEKMQ (reference sequence). With V trimmed by 5 bases and J by 9 bases, 10 bases remained unmatched. The CDR3 covers 16 residues. Molecular barcoding with unique molecular identifiers was used for the TCRbeta library. MiXCR was run by TCRdb on the PCR reads, yielding one entry per CDR3 protein. The data contain some 400,000 distinct CDR3 sequences, roughly 20% of them singletons. The TCR sequence derives from a human donor who donated a stem cell graft to a child with acute myeloid leukemia. This sequence joins TRBV13 and TRBJ2-1; 13 nucleotides line up with TRBD2. The sample here was PBMCs from the stem cell graft donor, taken from the stem cell graft. This CDR3 is CASSPRTSGSRPEQFF. CDR3 nucleotides: TGTGCCAGCAGCCCTCGGACTAGCGGGAGTCGCCCTGAGCAGTTCTTC.